A single sample gave rise to the 3 T cell receptor beta chains below, sequenced in a study of beta chain features in type 1 diabetes. Sequencing targeted expressed TCRB transcripts, as all isolated RNA had been reverse transcribed. Repertoires were generated with immunoSEQ multiplex PCR, while TCRdb's copy carries only in-frame clones and drops some. In the table there are around 430,000 clones, approximately 30% of which are singletons. Specimen: naive CD4+ T cells from blood. These receptors were obtained from a man aged 18 to 29 in good health.

The chain has TRBV7-2 and TRBJ2-7, with TRBD2 matching 8 bases. CDR3 size: 14 residues. V dropped 5 bases and J dropped 0; count of bases not matched to a gene: 3. Germline V gives CDR1 SGHTA, CDR2 FQGNSA. The CDR3 bases are TGTGCCAGCAGCCAAAGCGGGAGCTCCTACGAGCAGTACTTC. Its translation is CASSQSGSSYEQYF.

This clone was seen more than once but under ten times. The chain has TRBV7-9 and TRBJ2-1, with TRBD1 identical over 9 bases. V dropped 5 bases and J dropped 12; count of bases not matched to a gene: 11. The CDR3 loop spans 14 amino acids. Germline-derived CDR1 and CDR2 are SEHNR and FQNEAQ (reference sequence). CDR3 region: CASSRGTGSSGQFF. Here the CDR3 DNA reads TGTGCCAGCAGCCGCGGGACAGGGTCCTCTGGGCAGTTCTTC.

CDR3: CAIGRGAEPREQYF. The CDR3 nucleotides are TGTGCCATCGGCAGGGGGGCAGAACCTAGAGAGCAGTACTTC. V gene TRBV10-3 combines with J gene TRBJ2-7; tentatively, D is TRBD1 (7 bases). The CDR3 sequence is 14 residues long. Germline CDR1 ENHRY, CDR2 SYGVKD. Trimming removed 8 bases at V and 7 bases at J, with 21 bases between.